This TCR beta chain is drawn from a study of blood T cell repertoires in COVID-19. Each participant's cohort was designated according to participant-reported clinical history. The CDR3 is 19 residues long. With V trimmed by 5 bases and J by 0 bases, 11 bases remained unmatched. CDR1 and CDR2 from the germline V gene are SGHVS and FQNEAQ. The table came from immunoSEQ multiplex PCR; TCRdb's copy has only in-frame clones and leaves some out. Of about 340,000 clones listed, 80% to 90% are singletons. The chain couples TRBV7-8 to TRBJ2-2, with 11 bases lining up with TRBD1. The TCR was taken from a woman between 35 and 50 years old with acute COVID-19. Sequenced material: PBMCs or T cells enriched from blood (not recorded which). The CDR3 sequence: CASSLTGQGAVSNTGELFF. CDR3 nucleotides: TGTGCCAGCAGCCTGACAGGACAGGGGGCAGTTTCGAACACCGGGGAGCTGTTTTTT. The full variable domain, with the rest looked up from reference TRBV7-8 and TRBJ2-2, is GAGVSQSPRYKVAKRGQDVALRCDPISGHVSLFWYQQALGQGPEFLTYFQNEAQLDKSGLPSDRFFAERPEGSVSTLKIQRTQQEDSAVYLCASSLTGQGAVSNTGELFFGEGSRLTVL.